These 23 T cell receptor beta chains came from one sample sequenced in a study of blood T cell repertoires in COVID-19 (dated by TCRdb to 2020 to 2021). The method behind the library was the immunoSEQ multiplex PCR assay. TCRdb mirrors the immuneACCESS table, restricted to in-frame sequences. Some clones are absent from its copies; in checked studies, under half trace to an unresolved V gene, and the reason for the others is unknown. This sample has about 140,000 clones in its table, and under 85% of those were observed once. The ten largest account for over 7.5% of the sample. What was sequenced was peripheral blood. The receptors were gathered from a woman over 75 in a cohort sampled during active or convalescent COVID-19.

The chain has TRBV29-1 and TRBJ1-2, with TRBD1 matching 8 bases. Germline CDR1 is SQVTM and CDR2 is ANQGSEA. The CDR3 runs 11 residues. Unmatched junction bases numbered 6, after V lost 7 bases and J lost 8 bases. DNA of the CDR3: TGCAGCGCGTGGACAGGGCAAGGCTACACCTTC. Amino acid sequence: CSAWTGQGYTF.

This chain connects TRBV7-2 to TRBJ1-2; the match to TRBD1 covers 7 bases. The CDR3 is made up of 14 amino acids. With V trimmed by 4 bases and J by 4 bases, 6 bases remained unmatched. Germline V CDR1 and CDR2: SGHTA, FQGNSA. The CDR3 spells CASSSTGAIYGYTF. As DNA, the CDR3 is TGTGCCAGCAGCTCTACAGGGGCGATCTATGGCTACACCTTC.

This chain joins TRBV4-2 and TRBJ1-2; 9 positions agree with TRBD1. V lost 4 bases and J lost 5; bases outside the gene matches: 8. CDR3 size: 15 residues. The germline V gene encodes CDR1 LGHNA and CDR2 YNFKEQ. Written as DNA, the CDR3 is TGTGCCAGCAGCCTCGGACAGGGGACTTTATATGGCTACACCTTC. Amino acids: CASSLGQGTLYGYTF.

The chain is built from TRBV5-1 and TRBJ1-5; D gene uncertain. Germline CDR1 reads SGHRS; CDR2 reads YFSETQ. V was trimmed by 0 bases and J by 0 bases, leaving 7 bases between them. The CDR3 is 15 amino acids. The CDR3 sequence: CASSLGSSSNQPQHF. CDR3 sequence (DNA): TGCGCCAGCAGCTTGGGCAGTTCTAGCAATCAGCCCCAGCATTTT.

The chain is built from TRBV24-1 and TRBJ2-5; 8 bases line up with TRBD1. After removal of 5 bases from V and 3 bases from J, the junction contained 4 bases not matched to a gene. Germline-derived CDR1 and CDR2 are KGHDR and SFDVKD. The CDR3 consists of 14 residues. The CDR3 sequence: CATSGDRGEETQYF. The CDR3 nucleotides are TGTGCCACCAGTGGTGACAGGGGCGAAGAGACCCAGTACTTC.

The chain employs TRBV5-1 and TRBJ1-4; possibly TRBD1 for D (5 bases). The ends were cut back, 2 bases at V and 6 bases at J, with 11 bases in the middle. Germline assignment: CDR1 SGHRS and CDR2 YFSETQ. The CDR3 totals 14 residues. The CDR3 here is CASSFRVSDEKLFF. CDR3 bases: TGCGCCAGCAGCTTCAGGGTGTCGGATGAAAAACTGTTTTTT.

This sequence joins TRBV5-1 and TRBJ2-3, with 13 bases identical to TRBD2. Germline V CDR1 and CDR2: SGHRS, YFSETQ. The CDR3 covers 16 residues. The J segment lost 5 bases and the V segment lost 2 bases, leaving 5 bases of the junction unmatched. CDR3 in DNA: TGCGCCAGCAGCTTCTCGGGACTAGCGGGGAGAGATACGCAGTATTTT. Translated: CASSFSGLAGRDTQYF.

The chain carries TRBV6-5 and TRBJ1-4, with 8 bases lining up with TRBD1. CDR1 and CDR2 from the germline V gene are MNHEY and SVGAGI. The ends lost 4 bases at V and 1 base at J; junction bases unmatched: 2. CDR3 length equals 15 residues. The CDR3 protein is CASSWTGQTNEKLFF. The CDR3 DNA reads TGTGCCAGCAGTTGGACAGGGCAAACTAATGAAAAACTGTTTTTT.

V gene TRBV6-4 combines with J gene TRBJ2-7, with TRBD1 matching over 9 bases. J gave up 0 bases and V 3 bases, and 6 bases lay outside the gene matches. CDR3 length: 16 residues. Germline V gene sequence: CDR1 MRHNA, CDR2 SNTAGT. CDR3 in amino acids: CASSEQGQGYSYEQYV. CDR3 in DNA: TGTGCCAGCAGTGAACAGGGACAGGGCTACTCCTACGAGCAGTACGTC.

The chain uses TRBV18 and TRBJ2-1, with 8 bases matching TRBD1. This CDR3 spans 14 amino acids. The germline V gene encodes CDR1 KGHSH and CDR2 LQKENI. After removal of 3 bases from V and 5 bases from J, the junction contained 3 bases not matched to a gene. This CDR3 reads CASSPTTGDNEQFF. The CDR3, as DNA: TGTGCCAGCTCACCCACGACAGGGGACAATGAGCAGTTCTTC.

The CDR3 region is CASSIGMPSRGYTF. The CDR3 DNA reads as TGTGCCAGCAGTATCGGGATGCCTAGTAGGGGCTACACCTTC. J is TRBJ1-2 and V is TRBV2; D is unclear. CDR1 SNHLY and CDR2 FYNNEI come from the germline V gene. CDR3 size: 14 residues. V lost 5 bases, J lost 8 bases, and 18 bases lay in between.

Comment on this clone: A junction boundary mismatches the germline segment, possibly from a read error. The gene calls are TRBV3-1 (or the pseudogene TRBV3-2) and TRBJ1-2, with 8 positions matching TRBD1. CDR3 length equals 12 residues. CDR1 and CDR2 from the germline V gene are LGHDT and YNNKEL (reference sequence). The CDR3 here is CASSSGQGPPGF. CDR3 DNA: TGTGCCAGCAGCTCAGGACAGGGCCCACCGGGCTTC.

The V call is TRBV10-3, the J call TRBJ2-2; 7 bases line up with TRBD2. This CDR3 comprises 13 residues. Trimming took 9 bases from V and 3 from J; bases not matched to a gene: 4. Germline V gene sequence: CDR1 ENHRY, CDR2 SYGVKD. The CDR3 spells CAMWRGYTGELFF. The CDR3, as DNA: TGTGCCATGTGGCGGGGGTACACCGGGGAGCTGTTTTTT.

The chain uses TRBV6-6 and TRBJ2-4; 7 bases map to TRBD2. Germline CDR1 MNHNY, CDR2 SVGAGI (reference sequence). The CDR3 has 14 amino acids. V shed 7 bases and J 4 bases; nucleotides not matched to a gene: 7. The CDR3 coding sequence is TGTGCCAGCATCGGCCGGGAGGAGAAAAACATTCAGTACTTC. It yields the protein CASIGREEKNIQYF.

This sequence joins TRBV6-5 and TRBJ1-2; 7 positions agree with TRBD1. V was clipped by 5 bases and J by 5 bases; unmatched bases: 8. The CDR3 totals 14 residues. Germline CDR1 reads MNHEY; CDR2 reads SVGAGI. The CDR3 here is CASSPPGQLYGYTF. CDR3 bases: TGTGCCAGCAGTCCCCCGGGACAGTTATATGGCTACACCTTC.

The V and J genes are TRBV18 and TRBJ1-6; no definite D call. The V gene lost 1 base and the J gene lost 8 bases, with 6 bases spanning the gap. This CDR3 contains 13 residues. In germline, CDR1 is KGHSH, CDR2 LQKENI. The CDR3 loop is CASSPREDSPLHF. For the CDR3, the DNA is TGTGCCAGCTCACCACGGGAGGATTCACCCCTCCACTTT.

The genes are TRBV9 and TRBJ2-1, with no clear D. The CDR3 runs to 17 residues. V was clipped by 4 bases and J by 2 bases, with 19 bases between them. Germline V gives CDR1 SGDLS, CDR2 YYNGEE. Here the CDR3 DNA reads TGTGCCAGCAGCCCCCACCCTACGTCCTCCACCTACAATGAGCAGTTCTTC. Residues: CASSPHPTSSTYNEQFF. The variable domain in full, completed from reference TRBV9 and TRBJ2-1, reads DSGVTQTPKHLITATGQRVTLRCSPRSGDLSVYWYQQSLDQGLQFLIQYYNGEERAKGNILERFSAQQFPDLHSELNLSSLELGDSALYFCASSPHPTSSTYNEQFFGPGTRLTVL.

The rearrangement uses TRBV7-2 and TRBJ1-1, with 9 bases matching TRBD1. From germline, CDR1 is SGHTA and CDR2 FQGNSA. The CDR3 runs 15 residues. After removal of 4 bases from V and 5 bases from J, the junction contained 8 bases not matched to a gene. The CDR3 protein is CASSSTGGSGTEAFF. Here the CDR3 DNA reads TGTGCCAGCAGCTCGACAGGGGGTTCGGGTACTGAAGCTTTCTTT.

This chain uses TRBV6-2 or TRBV6-3 with TRBJ2-5; possibly TRBD1 for D (6 bases). V lost 6 bases and J 9 bases, leaving 23 bases between the germline ends. This CDR3 spans 15 amino acids. In germline, CDR1 is MNHEY, CDR2 SVGEGT. The CDR3 protein is CASSSPGHPSRAQYF. CDR3 DNA: TGTGCCAGCAGCAGCCCGGGACACCCAAGTAGGGCCCAGTACTTC.

The genes are TRBV4-3 and TRBJ1-2, with D tentatively TRBD1 (5 bases). The CDR3 contains 16 residues. The germline CDR1 and CDR2 sequences are LGHNA and YSLEER. The ends were cut back, 0 bases at V and 3 bases at J, with 14 bases in the middle. CDR3 residues: CASSQDLAGGDYGYTF. The CDR3 DNA sequence: TGCGCCAGCAGCCAAGATCTCGCTGGGGGGGACTATGGCTACACCTTC.

A remark on this clone: A much larger clone lies a single base off, so this may be a read error. The chain employs TRBV27 and TRBJ1-1; possible D gene TRBD1, 6 bases. Germline V CDR1 and CDR2: MNHEY, SMNVEV (reference sequence). The CDR3 sequence is 13 residues long. Trimming shortened V by 5 bases and J by 0 bases, and 7 bases separated the two germline ends. The CDR3 DNA sequence: TGTGCCAGCAGTCGACAGGTGAACACTGAAGCTTTCTTT. Encoded protein: CASSRQVNTEAFF.

The rearrangement joins TRBV27 to TRBJ2-5; TRBD2 matches 12 bases. CDR1 and CDR2 from the germline V gene are MNHEY and SMNVEV (reference sequence). The CDR3 is 18 amino acids. J was trimmed by 3 bases and V by 8 bases; bases with no gene match: 16. CDR3 bases: TGTGCCAGCCGTAAATCTAGCGGGGGGGCGGGGATCAAAGAGACCCAGTACTTC. This sequence encodes CASRKSSGGAGIKETQYF.

The chain links TRBV2 to TRBJ2-3, with a possible D match to TRBD2 (6 bases). The germline V gene has CDR1 SNHLY and CDR2 FYNNEI. This CDR3 region has 16 residues. Trimming removed 7 bases from V and 4 bases from J, with 21 bases in between. The CDR3 spells CASNPPGGIGADTQYF. The CDR3 region has the DNA TGTGCCAGCAATCCGCCCGGGGGTATAGGCGCAGATACGCAGTATTTT.